What follows are 18 T cell receptor beta chains derived from one specimen sequenced in a study of T cell responses to AZD1222 COVID-19 vaccine. The method was immunoSEQ multiplex PCR; TCRdb's version includes in-frame clones alone and lacks a portion of them. The table has 100,000 to 130,000 clones, approximately 92% seen once. The input for sequencing was peripheral blood, taken 28 days after the second AZD1222 dose. Source of these receptors: an adult who received the AZD1222 COVID-19 vaccine.

This clone is a singleton in its sample. The chain carries TRBV3-1 (or the pseudogene TRBV3-2) and TRBJ2-1; 8 bases line up with TRBD1. The trim removed 7 bases at V and 6 bases at J, leaving 8 bases unmatched. The germline CDR1 and CDR2 sequences are LGHDT and YNNKEL (reference sequence). CDR3 length: 14 amino acids. CDR3 DNA: TGTGCCAGCAACGCACAGGGGGAAGTCAATGAGCAGTTCTTC. This translates into CASNAQGEVNEQFF.

This clone was seen a single time. The chain recombines TRBV15 with TRBJ1-3; D is ambiguous. CDR3 length: 13 residues. Germline values: CDR1 LNHNV, CDR2 YYDKDF (reference sequence). Trimming removed 1 base at V and 0 bases at J, with 1 base between. CDR3 residues: CATSRASGNTIYF. The CDR3 coding sequence is TGTGCCACCAGCAGAGCCTCTGGAAACACCATATATTTT.

The chain links TRBV30 to TRBJ2-5; D perhaps matches TRBD2 (5 bases). The CDR3 runs to 13 residues. Germline loops: CDR1 GTSNPN, CDR2 SVGIG (reference sequence). Trimming left V 4 bases short and J 5 bases short, with 14 bases between. CDR3 in DNA: TGTGCCTGGAAACAAGCGGCTGGGGAGACCCAGTACTTC. Encoded protein: CAWKQAAGETQYF.

The rearrangement uses TRBV2 and TRBJ2-3; 8 bases agree with TRBD2. The ends lost 11 bases at V and 0 bases at J; junction bases unmatched: 13. The CDR3 loop spans 16 amino acids. The germline V gene has CDR1 SNHLY and CDR2 FYNNEI. CDR3 sequence (DNA): TGTGCCGCAGCGGGGGAGGCATGGAGAAGCACAGATACGCAGTATTTT. Encoded protein: CAAAGEAWRSTDTQYF.

V is TRBV4-1 and J is TRBJ1-5; D gene unclear. V gave up 2 bases and J gave up 5 bases, with 7 bases separating them. The length of the CDR3 is 13 residues. The germline gives CDR1 MGHRA, CDR2 YSYEKL. This CDR3 is CASSQIMDQPQHF. The CDR3 DNA follows: TGCGCCAGCAGCCAAATAATGGATCAGCCCCAGCATTTT.

The CDR3 here is CASSLGGGMNTEAFF. The CDR3 DNA reads TGTGCCAGCAGCTTGGGTGGCGGCATGAACACTGAAGCTTTCTTT. The rearrangement uses TRBV5-4 and TRBJ1-1, with D hard to call. The CDR3 sequence is 15 residues long. Trimming shortened V by 0 bases and J by 0 bases, and 9 bases separated the two germline ends. Germline V CDR1 and CDR2: SGHNT, YYREEE (reference sequence).

This chain links TRBV6-1 with TRBJ1-2, with D possibly being TRBD1 (5 bases). Germline V gives CDR1 MNHNS, CDR2 SASEGT. The V and J ends lost 1 base and 4 bases respectively, with 13 bases between them. The CDR3 totals 15 residues. The CDR3 sequence is CASSEGPGPGYGYTF. The CDR3 DNA sequence: TGTGCCAGCAGTGAAGGCCCAGGGCCGGGCTATGGCTACACCTTC.

The V and J genes are TRBV5-8 and TRBJ2-1; D is perhaps TRBD1 (5 bases). The CDR3 runs to 15 residues. Between the trimmed V and J ends, which lost 0 bases and 8 bases, there was a span of 15 bases. Germline V gene sequence: CDR1 SGHTS, CDR2 YDEGEE. CDR3 DNA: TGTGCCAGCAGCTTGGACAGGTTTATTCACGATGAGCAGTTCTTC. This encodes CASSLDRFIHDEQFF.

The chain employs TRBV2 and TRBJ1-5; 10 nucleotides match TRBD1. Per the germline V gene, CDR1 is SNHLY and CDR2 is FYNNEI. V lost 7 bases, J lost 7 bases, and 10 bases stayed unmatched. The CDR3 consists of 15 residues. In DNA, the CDR3 is TGTGCCAGCATGGTACTGGGGACAGGGGAACAGCCCCAGCATTTT. It translates to CASMVLGTGEQPQHF.

This clone was observed once. The V gene is TRBV10-3, the J gene TRBJ1-1, with 10 bases matching TRBD1. The CDR3 sequence is 15 residues long. The germline gives CDR1 ENHRY, CDR2 SYGVKD. Trimming at V came to 7 bases and at J to 12 bases, leaving 17 bases not matched to a gene. The CDR3 region has the DNA TGTGCCATCACCATAGAATTACCGGGACAGGGGCCGACTTTCTTT. This translates into CAITIELPGQGPTFF.

This chain joins TRBV7-9 and TRBJ1-6; TRBD1 might be the D (6 bases). V dropped 5 bases and J dropped 7 bases, with 15 bases sitting between them. Germline CDR1 reads SEHNR; CDR2 reads FQNEAQ (reference sequence). The CDR3 has 15 amino acids. CDR3 region: CASSLGGMDNSPLHF. The CDR3 DNA sequence: TGTGCCAGCAGCCTAGGGGGGATGGACAATTCACCCCTCCACTTT.

This rearrangement joins TRBV12-3 or TRBV12-4 to TRBJ2-1, with D hard to call. This CDR3 is built from 12 residues. Trimming stripped 0 bases from V and 10 bases from J, with 7 bases between. Written as DNA, the CDR3 is TGTGCCAGCAGTTTAGCGCATCCGGAGCAGTTCTTC. The encoded protein is CASSLAHPEQFF.

The chain has TRBV7-8 and TRBJ1-1, with TRBD1 identical over 9 bases. Trimming cost V 4 bases and J 7 bases; bases outside gene matches: 7. CDR3 length: 14 residues. From germline, CDR1 is SGHVS and CDR2 FQNEAQ. The CDR3: CASSSYRGRLEAFF. In nucleotides, the CDR3 is TGTGCCAGCAGCTCGTACAGGGGGCGCCTTGAAGCTTTCTTT.

This rearrangement joins TRBV19 to TRBJ2-2; 8 positions match TRBD1. The CDR3 length is 17 residues. V lost 5 bases to trimming and J lost 6 bases; unmatched junction nucleotides: 14. CDR1 LNHDA and CDR2 SQIVND come from the germline V gene (reference sequence). The CDR3 sequence: CASSYTARGLSPGELFF. The CDR3 DNA follows: TGTGCCAGTAGTTATACGGCCAGGGGGCTTTCCCCCGGGGAGCTGTTTTTT.

This chain links TRBV19 with TRBJ1-1; perhaps TRBD1 as D (6 bases). The germline gives CDR1 LNHDA, CDR2 SQIVND (reference sequence). This CDR3 has 10 residues. Trimming stripped 8 bases from V and 7 bases from J, with 8 bases between. CDR3 DNA sequence: TGTGCCAGTTCAGGGGTTGAAGCTTTCTTT. Translation gives CASSGVEAFF.

Within the sample, this clone is medium-sized. The chain links TRBV27 to TRBJ1-2; 9 bases fit TRBD1. The V segment lost 3 bases and the J segment 6 bases; nucleotides outside the gene matches: 14. Germline CDR1 is MNHEY and CDR2 is SMNVEV (reference sequence). CDR3 length: 17 residues. The CDR3 DNA is TGTGCCAGCAGTTTCACCTACCCGGGACAGGGTCTAGATGGCTACACCTTC. Translating it yields CASSFTYPGQGLDGYTF.

CDR3 DNA sequence: TGTGCCAGCAGCGCGACAGCTCTACTTAACTATGGCTACACCTTC. It yields the protein CASSATALLNYGYTF. The V call is TRBV9, the J call TRBJ1-2, with D possibly being TRBD1 (5 bases). The V gene's germline CDR1 is SGDLS and CDR2 YYNGEE. The V end was cut by 3 bases, the J end by 1 base, with 13 bases between. The CDR3 totals 15 residues.

A few counts support this clone. The genes are TRBV9 and TRBJ2-1, with 8 positions matching TRBD1. The CDR3 extends over 13 amino acids. V was pared by 0 bases and J by 7 bases, with 0 bases of the junction left unmatched. From germline, CDR1 is SGDLS and CDR2 YYNGEE. DNA for the CDR3: TGTGCCAGCAGCGTAGGGACAGGGAATGAGCAGTTCTTC. Its translation is CASSVGTGNEQFF.